Given below is one TCR beta chain in context. The antigen remains undetermined. The DNA ends 3 residues before the CDR3 does, and the rest of the CDR3 is filled in from the germline J gene. The entry originates in a study of T cells in women clearing cervical HPV infection. Looking at the study overall: For cases, blood was sampled a median about 140 days after lesion detection, interquartile range roughly 90 to 210 days. Only a few women had HLA typing results available.

Germline V gene lookup returns CDR1 KGHSY and CDR2 FQNENV. V lost 4 bases to trimming and J lost 5 bases; unmatched junction nucleotides: 4. CDR3 length equals 13 residues. Study-wide findings and caveats: Controls had more TRBV6-7 (roughly 0.16%) than cases (roughly 0.11%). Each sample's T-cell count was unknown, possibly confounding richness.

Assay used: immunoSEQ multiplex PCR; TCRdb lists only in-frame clones, some missing. The ten top clones account for 0.95% to 1.5%, within a sample of 35,000 to 45,000 clones. The TCR originated in a woman between 18 and 70 years old with a cervical HPV16 infection that either progressed to CIN3+ or cleared (not recorded which). The chain links TRBV16 to TRBJ2-7; the match to TRBD1 covers 8 bases. Sequencing was done on a sample of blood buffy coat. CDR3 sequence reads: CASSPQGANEQYF. The covered CDR3 bases are TGTGCCAGCAGCCCGCAGGGGGCCAACGAG.